The present T cell receptor (beta chain) was sequenced within a study of glioma-infiltrating T cells after dendritic cell vaccination (dated by TCRdb to the mid-2010s). About the investigation overall: A cohort of 15 or so glioblastoma patients from Phase I and II dendritic cell vaccination trials was included, of whom 9 were newly diagnosed and 6 had recurrent disease. Between about 2003 and 2012, patients were given autologous tumor lysate-pulsed dendritic cell vaccination. The vaccine was prepared from monocyte-derived dendritic cells that were cultured for more than six days with IL-4 and GM-CSF and then pulsed overnight with autologous tumor lysate. Patients received three intradermal dendritic cell vaccine injections at biweekly intervals in the arm below the axilla. Deep sequencing of TCR beta CDR3 regions was used to quantify tumor-infiltrating lymphocyte content and compare tumor and blood repertoires in dendritic cell-vaccinated glioblastoma patients. TCR sequencing metrics, including TIL content and tumor-blood repertoire overlap, were correlated with survival after dendritic cell vaccination.

Based on the germline V gene (reference sequence), the CDR1 and CDR2 sequences are MNHNY and SVGAGI. From cysteine to phenylalanine, the CDR3 is 16 amino acids long. Of all the DNA, just the CDR3 is kept, 48 bases in frame from base 1. Trimming removed 0 bases from V and 2 bases from J, leaving 13 bases between the germline ends. The full study reports these points: No direct relationship between TCR clonality and survival was found, suggesting a diverse polyclonal response may matter. The cohort was small and heterogeneous, few patients had complete blood and tumor sets, and even fewer had initial-recurrent tumor pairs. After dendritic cell vaccination, a higher estimated pretreatment TIL content predicted longer time to progression and overall survival. The three-group TCR overlap response model was described as speculative and requiring prospective validation.

The label giving this sample's time point can be read as: after dendritic cell vaccination, including at tumor progression/relapse. To be selected, patients needed enough residual fresh-frozen tumor tissue and more than two years of available survival data. None of the glioblastoma patients carried an isocitrate dehydrogenase mutation, although molecular status otherwise varied. PBMC were collected before vaccination, two weeks after the third vaccination, and at tumor progression if tumor progression occurred. Genomic DNA was extracted with the Qiagen DNeasy Blood extraction Kit. The immunoSEQ assay amplified TCRB CDR3 regions from roughly 2 micrograms of genomic DNA, or from all available DNA when less than that amount was available. For multiplex PCR, 60 forward primers for TCR V beta segments and 13 reverse primers for J beta segments were used. To estimate the number of reads per starting template, synthetic control templates were added to each sample at limiting dilution. The Illumina HiSeq System generated 87 bp sequencing reads. The paper's data handling went like this. PCR and sequencing errors were removed by merging closely related sequences with a nearest neighbor algorithm. TCR overlap was measured as the percentage of unique tumor TCR beta sequences also present in the same patient's peripheral blood. This is the immuneACCESS table as TCRdb keeps it, with only in-frame sequences that have V and J called. A part of the clones is gone; compared with another copy, unresolved V genes explain less than half, and the rest is unexplained. The DNA gave D and trimming, while V, J and clone size come from that table. The sample table contains about 65,000 clones; only one count was recorded for approximately 86% of them. 11% of the sample belongs to the ten largest clones.

Concerning this clone: This clone's antigen is unknown. Base qualities are not recorded, but no much larger clone differs from it by a single base.

The source is a human donor with glioblastoma. In this chain, TRBV6-6 is recombined with TRBJ1-2; matching of 5 bases hints at TRBD1 as the D gene. The material sequenced was blood, taken after dendritic cell vaccination. The encoded CDR3 is CASSYSRVAGNYGYTF. The sequence in DNA is TGTGCCAGCAGTTACTCCCGGGTTGCAGGGAACTATGGCTACACCTTC.